This entry lists 21 T cell receptor beta chains sequenced from one sample in a study of blood T cell repertoires in COVID-19. Sequenced by immunoSEQ multiplex PCR; TCRdb stores in-frame clones only, minus some. The sample contains more than 150,000 clones, around nine tenths of which appear only once. The specimen sequenced was peripheral blood. Receptors were obtained from a man aged 40-49 years with active or convalescent COVID-19.

J is TRBJ1-2 and V is TRBV2; D ambiguous. The CDR3 spans 11 residues. Germline CDR1 and CDR2: SNHLY and FYNNEI. V was trimmed by 3 bases and J by 13 bases, leaving 12 bases between them. CDR3 coding DNA: TGTGCCAGCAGTGATGAGCCTCGCGGCACCTTC. Amino acid sequence: CASSDEPRGTF.

The chain combines TRBV6-5 with TRBJ1-6; TRBD1 matches at 10 bases. The germline CDR1 and CDR2 sequences are MNHEY and SVGAGI. V gave up 6 bases and J gave up 7 bases; unmatched junction bases: 6. The CDR3 loop spans 15 amino acids. The CDR3 DNA reads TGTGCCAGCAGAACTCGGACAGGGGGGAATTCACCCCTCCACTTT. Encoded protein: CASRTRTGGNSPLHF.

The chain has TRBV2 and TRBJ1-2; TRBD1 agrees at 7 bases. Germline trimming cut 4 bases from V and 5 bases from J; bases unmatched to any gene: 16. Germline loops: CDR1 SNHLY, CDR2 FYNNEI. CDR3 size: 17 residues. Here the CDR3 reads CASSVDRQGGRVYGYTF. The CDR3 DNA follows: TGTGCCAGCAGTGTGGATCGACAGGGCGGTCGGGTGTATGGCTACACCTTC.

The CDR3 DNA is TGTGCCAGCAGCCCTCGTATAGCGGGGGACAATGAGCAGTTCTTC. It is translated as CASSPRIAGDNEQFF. The chain links TRBV7-3 to TRBJ2-1, with 9 bases that match TRBD2. CDR1 is SGHTA, CDR2 FQGTGA, per germline. V trimming: 5 bases; J trimming: 5 bases; junction bases outside the gene matches: 7. CDR3 size: 15 residues.

This chain joins TRBV20-1 and TRBJ1-5, with 8 nucleotides matching TRBD1. This CDR3 has 14 residues. The ends lost 3 bases at V and 6 bases at J; junction bases unmatched: 7. Germline V CDR1 and CDR2: DFQATT, SNEGSKA (reference sequence). Here the CDR3 DNA reads TGCAGTGCTAGTTCCCAGGGGGCCGGTCAGCCCCAGCATTTT. Protein sequence: CSASSQGAGQPQHF.

The table lists this clone with a count of one. This rearrangement joins TRBV7-9 to TRBJ1-2; 10 nucleotides line up with TRBD1. This CDR3 is 15 amino acids long. CDR1 is SEHNR and CDR2 is FQNEAQ in the germline V gene (reference sequence). Unmatched junction bases numbered 10, after V lost 8 bases and J lost 4 bases. CDR3 sequence (DNA): TGTGCCAGCGAGAAGGGGACAGGGGCGTTCTATGGCTACACCTTC. It is translated as CASEKGTGAFYGYTF.

V is TRBV9 and J is TRBJ2-5; TRBD1 matches at 7 bases. CDR1 is SGDLS, CDR2 YYNGEE, per germline. V lost 1 base, J lost 1 base, and 4 bases stayed unmatched. The CDR3 runs 15 residues. The CDR3 reads CASSVLSGGQETQYF. As DNA, the CDR3 is TGTGCCAGCAGCGTATTATCAGGGGGCCAAGAGACCCAGTACTTC.

The V and J genes are TRBV5-3 and TRBJ1-1, with TRBD1 as a possible D gene (5 bases). TRBV5-3 belongs to the ORF category, with a function that is uncertain. V dropped 3 bases and J dropped 5 bases, with 17 bases sitting between them. The CDR3 covers 15 residues. The CDR3 loop reads CARSSFRRGSTEAFF. The CDR3 DNA reads TGTGCCAGAAGCTCCTTTCGTCGGGGGTCGACTGAAGCTTTCTTT.

CDR3 amino acids: CASSPSGEDYGYTF. In DNA form, the CDR3 reads TGCGCCAGCAGCCCCTCAGGGGAAGACTATGGCTACACCTTC. V gene TRBV5-1 combines with J gene TRBJ1-2; TRBD1 might be the D (6 bases). Germline values: CDR1 SGHRS, CDR2 YFSETQ. The CDR3 loop spans 14 amino acids. Trimming pared 4 bases from V and 3 bases from J, leaving 13 bases between.

This clone was seen a single time. V and J are TRBV29-1 and TRBJ1-1, with TRBD1 matching 8 bases. V shed 4 bases, J shed 4 bases, and the junction held 5 bases outside the gene matches. The CDR3 spans 13 residues. CDR1 and CDR2 (germline): SQVTM, ANQGSEA. This CDR3 reads CSVAQGGSTEAFF. CDR3 bases: TGCAGCGTTGCACAGGGGGGGAGCACTGAAGCTTTCTTT.

The chain carries TRBV13 and TRBJ1-1, with a possible D match to TRBD1 (6 bases). Trimming cost V 5 bases and J 6 bases, with 13 bases left between them. From germline, CDR1 is PRHDT and CDR2 FYEKMQ (reference sequence). This CDR3 is built from 13 residues. This CDR3 reads CASSATGLAEAFF. The CDR3 DNA reads TGTGCCAGCAGCGCAACAGGGTTGGCTGAAGCTTTCTTT.

V gene TRBV5-4 combines with J gene TRBJ2-7; D is undetermined. V gave up 0 bases and J gave up 5 bases, with 6 bases separating them. Germline CDR1 reads SGHNT; CDR2 reads YYREEE (reference sequence). There are 12 residues in the CDR3. In DNA, the CDR3 is TGTGCCAGCAGCTTGGGACTTCACGAGCAGTACTTC. Protein: CASSLGLHEQYF.

The chain has TRBV7-2 and TRBJ1-1; D gene ambiguous. The CDR3 runs 13 residues. V lost 0 bases and J lost 11, with 13 bases in between. Germline CDR1 and CDR2: SGHTA and FQGNSA. The CDR3 loop is CASSLAPGFNAFF. The CDR3 DNA sequence: TGTGCCAGCAGCTTAGCCCCCGGTTTTAACGCTTTCTTT. Full variable domain (missing parts from reference TRBV7-2 and TRBJ1-1): GAGVSQSPSNKVTEKGKDVELRCDPISGHTALYWYRQSLGQGLEFLIYFQGNSAPDKSGLPSDRFSAERTGGSVSTLTIQRTQQEDSAVYLCASSLAPGFNAFFGQGTRLTVV.

V is TRBV5-4 and J is TRBJ2-1, with a possible D match to TRBD2 (6 bases). CDR3 size: 11 residues. Trimming took off 4 bases at V and 9 bases at J, with 8 bases between the two ends. Germline lookup yields CDR1 SGHNT and CDR2 YYREEE (reference sequence). The CDR3 loop reads CASSTEGEQFF. The CDR3 nucleotides are TGTGCCAGCAGCACGGAGGGTGAGCAGTTCTTC.

This clone was detected a few times. The chain carries TRBV5-1 and TRBJ1-1; D is undetermined. The germline V gene encodes CDR1 SGHRS and CDR2 YFSETQ. V was trimmed by 2 bases and J by 0 bases, leaving 5 bases between them. The CDR3 length is 13 residues. The CDR3 bases are TGCGCCAGCAGCTTTCAGGTGAACACTGAAGCTTTCTTT. It codes for CASSFQVNTEAFF.

This sequence joins TRBV18 and TRBJ2-1; TRBD2 matches at 10 bases. V shed 3 bases and J 7 bases; nucleotides not matched to a gene: 9. CDR3 length: 16 residues. Per the germline V gene, CDR1 is KGHSH and CDR2 is LQKENI. The CDR3, as DNA: TGTGCCAGCTCACCGTTTACCAGCGGGGGGGGTAATGAGCAGTTCTTC. Translation: CASSPFTSGGGNEQFF. Using reference TRBV18 and TRBJ2-1 for the parts outside the CDR3, the full variable domain is NAGVMQNPRHLVRRRGQEARLRCSPMKGHSHVYWYRQLPEEGLKFMVYLQKENIIDESGMPKERFSAEFPKEGPSILRIQQVVRGDSAAYFCASSPFTSGGGNEQFFGPGTRLTVL.

CDR3 DNA: TGTGCCAGCAGTTTATTAACGGGCACAGGGCTCACAGATACGCAGTATTTT. Protein product: CASSLLTGTGLTDTQYF. The chain joins TRBV5-4 to TRBJ2-3; D might be TRBD1 (6 bases). Deletions cut 5 bases from V and 2 bases from J, with 21 bases between. From germline, CDR1 is SGHNT and CDR2 YYREEE (reference sequence). This CDR3 is 17 amino acids long. Complete variable domain (other parts from reference TRBV5-4 and TRBJ2-3): ETGVTQSPTHLIKTRGQQVTLRCSSQSGHNTVSWYQQALGQGPQFIFQYYREEENGRGNFPPRFSGLQFPNYSSELNVNALELDDSALYLCASSLLTGTGLTDTQYFGPGTRLTVL.

The V call is TRBV4-1, the J call TRBJ2-7; the match to TRBD2 covers 8 bases. J lost 6 bases, V lost 5 bases, and 3 bases had no gene match. The CDR3 spans 12 residues. Germline V gene sequence: CDR1 MGHRA, CDR2 YSYEKL. The CDR3 loop reads CASSTGGLEQYF. As DNA, the CDR3 is TGCGCCAGCAGCACGGGAGGGCTCGAGCAGTACTTC.

The chain couples TRBV5-4 to TRBJ2-5, with TRBD2 matching over 8 bases. Losses at the gene ends were 2 bases for V and 4 bases for J; bases not matched to a gene: 4. The CDR3 covers 14 residues. CDR1 SGHNT and CDR2 YYREEE come from the germline V gene (reference sequence). CDR3 residues: CASSFILAGETQYF. CDR3 coding DNA: TGTGCCAGCAGCTTTATTCTAGCGGGAGAGACCCAGTACTTC.

This clone was recorded once. CDR3 nucleotides: TGTGCCAGCGCAGAACGGGGCACCGGGGAGCTGTTTTTT. Translating it yields CASAERGTGELFF. The chain recombines TRBV2 with TRBJ2-2; D possibly corresponds to TRBD2 (5 bases). V was clipped by 8 bases and J by 4 bases, with 11 bases between them. The length of the CDR3 is 13 residues. CDR1 is SNHLY and CDR2 is FYNNEI in the germline V gene.

The genes are TRBV2 and TRBJ2-3; D ambiguous. This CDR3 region has 14 residues. V gave up 8 bases and J gave up 2 bases, with 14 bases separating them. CDR1 is SNHLY and CDR2 is FYNNEI in the germline V gene. CDR3 sequence reads: CASRFGQNTDTQYF. The CDR3 nucleotides read TGTGCCAGCCGTTTTGGGCAGAACACAGATACGCAGTATTTT.